Presented here are 19 T cell receptor beta chains from one specimen sequenced in a study of blood T cell repertoires in COVID-19. Sequencing used immunoSEQ multiplex PCR; TCRdb keeps in-frame clones, though not all of them. The table records tens of thousands of clones, over 80% of them present only once. The sample was peripheral blood. The receptors were sampled from a woman aged 80 or older with active COVID-19.

This chain connects TRBV6-5 to TRBJ1-2; D uncertain. V was cut by 2 bases and J by 8 bases, with 12 bases left in between. CDR1 is MNHEY, CDR2 SVGAGI, per germline. The CDR3 is made up of 13 amino acids. CDR3 residues: CASSYARQEGYTF. The CDR3 nucleotides are TGTGCCAGCAGTTACGCTCGGCAGGAAGGCTACACCTTC.

The J gene is TRBJ2-3, the V gene TRBV18, with TRBD2 matching 10 bases. Germline V lookup: CDR1 KGHSH, CDR2 LQKENI. With V trimmed by 0 bases and J by 4 bases, 7 bases remained unmatched. CDR3 length: 17 residues. DNA for the CDR3: TGTGCCAGCTCACCACCGAGTCTAGCGGGAGCATCAGATACGCAGTATTTT. Translation: CASSPPSLAGASDTQYF. Complete variable domain (other parts from reference TRBV18 and TRBJ2-3): NAGVMQNPRHLVRRRGQEARLRCSPMKGHSHVYWYRQLPEEGLKFMVYLQKENIIDESGMPKERFSAEFPKEGPSILRIQQVVRGDSAAYFCASSPPSLAGASDTQYFGPGTRLTVL.

This sequence joins TRBV7-9 and TRBJ1-4; TRBD1 matches at 9 bases. From germline, CDR1 is SEHNR and CDR2 FQNEAQ (reference sequence). Trimming took 1 base from V and 3 from J; bases not matched to a gene: 9. The CDR3 is made up of 18 amino acids. CDR3: CASSLGSSGDRANEKLFF. In DNA, the CDR3 is TGTGCCAGCAGCTTAGGGTCTTCGGGGGACAGGGCTAATGAAAAACTGTTTTTT. The full variable domain, with the rest looked up from reference TRBV7-9 and TRBJ1-4, is DTGVSQNPRHKITKRGQNVTFRCDPISEHNRLYWYRQTLGQGPEFLTYFQNEAQLEKSRLLSDRFSAERPKGSFSTLEIQRTEQGDSAMYLCASSLGSSGDRANEKLFFGSGTQLSVL.

This sequence joins TRBV29-1 and TRBJ2-7; 9 positions match TRBD1. From germline, CDR1 is SQVTM and CDR2 ANQGSEA. Trimming cost V 1 base and J 7 bases; bases outside gene matches: 5. The CDR3 runs 13 residues. The CDR3 protein is CSVEGDRVGEQYF. The CDR3 DNA reads TGCAGCGTTGAAGGGGACAGGGTTGGGGAGCAGTACTTC.

The sample holds one count of this clone. This chain joins TRBV4-3 and TRBJ2-2; 14 bases line up with TRBD2. Trimming at V came to 0 bases and at J to 7 bases, leaving 7 bases not matched to a gene. The CDR3 consists of 18 residues. Germline values: CDR1 LGHNA, CDR2 YSLEER. The CDR3 coding sequence is TGCGCCAGCAGCCAAGATCCGGGACTAGCGGGAGCGGTCGGGGAGCTGTTTTTT. Protein product: CASSQDPGLAGAVGELFF.

The V and J genes are TRBV5-1 and TRBJ2-5; D may be TRBD1 (5 bases). With 4 bases removed from V and 1 base from J, the gap between germline ends came to 11 bases. The CDR3 has 14 amino acids. Germline V gene data show CDR1 as SGHRS and CDR2 as YFSETQ. The CDR3, as DNA: TGCGCCAGCAGCCTCGGACACAGCCAAGAGACCCAGTACTTC. Amino acid sequence: CASSLGHSQETQYF.

The chain links TRBV6-5 to TRBJ2-7; D perhaps matches TRBD2 (7 bases). The CDR3 spans 14 residues. Trimming removed 4 bases from V and 4 bases from J, with 14 bases in between. CDR1 and CDR2 (germline): MNHEY, SVGAGI. The DNA for the CDR3 is TGTGCCAGCAGTTCCTTCGGGGGGCAATACGAGCAGTACTTC. It translates to CASSSFGGQYEQYF.

The V and J genes are TRBV14 and TRBJ2-1, with 13 bases fitting TRBD2. V shed 6 bases and J 0 bases; nucleotides not matched to a gene: 20. Germline V gene data show CDR1 as SGHDN and CDR2 as FVKESK. The CDR3 is 22 residues long. DNA for the CDR3: TGTGCCAGCAGTACAGACCCTCGGACTAGCGGGAGTTCTTGGGGCTCCTACAATGAGCAGTTCTTC. The encoded protein is CASSTDPRTSGSSWGSYNEQFF. Supplemented by reference TRBV14 and TRBJ2-1, the full variable domain reads EAGVTQFPSHSVIEKGQTVTLRCDPISGHDNLYWYRRVMGKEIKFLLHFVKESKQDESGMPNNRFLAERTGGTYSTLKVQPAELEDSGVYFCASSTDPRTSGSSWGSYNEQFFGPGTRLTVL.

This chain joins TRBV4-2 and TRBJ2-1; 8 positions match TRBD2. The germline gives CDR1 LGHNA, CDR2 YNFKEQ. V was clipped by 0 bases and J by 3 bases; unmatched bases: 4. This CDR3 region has 16 residues. CDR3 nucleotide sequence: TGTGCCAGCAGCCAAGAGCCTAGCGGGCGCTACAATGAGCAGTTCTTC. Translation gives CASSQEPSGRYNEQFF.

The V call is TRBV27, the J call TRBJ2-5; 11 positions match TRBD1. This CDR3 contains 16 residues. From germline, CDR1 is MNHEY and CDR2 SMNVEV (reference sequence). The ends lost 0 bases at V and 4 bases at J; junction bases unmatched: 4. The CDR3 region has the DNA TGTGCCAGCAGTTTATCGTTAGGGACAGGGGGAGAGACCCAGTACTTC. Translated: CASSLSLGTGGETQYF.

This sequence joins TRBV3-1 (or the pseudogene TRBV3-2) and TRBJ1-6, with D perhaps TRBD1 (6 bases). The V and J ends lost 1 base and 7 bases respectively, with 8 bases between them. Germline lookup yields CDR1 LGHDT and CDR2 YNNKEL (reference sequence). CDR3 length: 14 residues. CDR3 protein: CASSQGQVNSPLHF. The CDR3 coding sequence is TGTGCCAGCAGCCAAGGACAGGTCAATTCACCCCTCCACTTT.

The J gene is TRBJ2-7, the V gene TRBV27; possible D gene TRBD1, 5 bases. Trimming took off 4 bases at V and 5 bases at J, with 12 bases between the two ends. Germline V gives CDR1 MNHEY, CDR2 SMNVEV (reference sequence). This CDR3 contains 13 residues. This CDR3 is CASSSTADHEQYF. CDR3 coding DNA: TGTGCCAGCAGTTCGACAGCAGATCACGAGCAGTACTTC.

The CDR3 is CSASGRGVYYNEQFF. The DNA of the CDR3 is TGCAGTGCTAGTGGTCGGGGGGTCTACTACAATGAGCAGTTCTTC. The chain links TRBV20-1 to TRBJ2-1; 7 nucleotides align to TRBD2. Trimming at V came to 3 bases and at J to 3 bases, leaving 8 bases not matched to a gene. The V gene's germline CDR1 is DFQATT and CDR2 SNEGSKA (reference sequence). The CDR3 totals 15 residues.

The V and J genes are TRBV5-6 and TRBJ1-2, with D perhaps TRBD1 (6 bases). This CDR3 is 15 amino acids long. V gave up 4 bases and J gave up 5 bases, with 18 bases separating them. Germline V gene sequence: CDR1 SGHDT, CDR2 YYEEEE. The CDR3 nucleotides are TGTGCCAGCAGCCGCGAGGGGGGGCTCTTGTATGGCTACACCTTC. This encodes CASSREGGLLYGYTF.

V gene TRBV12-3 or TRBV12-4 combines with J gene TRBJ2-1; D gene unclear. Trimming pared 3 bases from V and 7 bases from J, leaving 10 bases between. The CDR3 has 13 amino acids. CDR3 sequence (DNA): TGTGCCAGCAGTTTGTCAGCCGGGAATGAGCAGTTCTTC. Translation: CASSLSAGNEQFF.

Written as DNA, the CDR3 is TGCGCCAGAAGAATCCAGGGACATCTAGCCAAAAACATTCAGTACTTC. Translation: CARRIQGHLAKNIQYF. This rearrangement joins TRBV23-1 to TRBJ2-4; tentatively, D is TRBD1 (6 bases). TRBV23-1 is assigned to the ORF class and has an uncertain function. This CDR3 is 16 amino acids long. V was shortened by 9 bases and J by 0 bases, with 18 bases between the two germline ends.

In this sample, this clone turned up once. The chain employs TRBV28 and TRBJ2-1, with 8 bases matching TRBD2. The V segment lost 8 bases and the J segment 14 bases; nucleotides outside the gene matches: 17. Germline CDR1 is MDHEN and CDR2 is SYDVKM. This CDR3 contains 14 residues. CDR3 protein: CASGSTSGLLMKFF. The CDR3 region has the DNA TGTGCCAGCGGCAGTACTAGCGGACTTCTTATGAAGTTCTTC.

The V call is TRBV4-1, the J call TRBJ2-1; D may be TRBD1 (6 bases). The V and J ends lost 6 bases and 5 bases respectively, with 17 bases between them. The germline gives CDR1 MGHRA, CDR2 YSYEKL. This CDR3 has 15 amino acids. The CDR3 region has the DNA TGCGCCAGCAGACCCACAGGGCTGAGGGACAATGAGCAGTTCTTC. This codes for CASRPTGLRDNEQFF.

This chain connects TRBV14 to TRBJ1-4, with a tentative D call TRBD1 (6 bases). The germline V gene has CDR1 SGHDN and CDR2 FVKESK. With 4 bases removed from V and 8 bases from J, the gap between germline ends came to 17 bases. This CDR3 region has 15 residues. Written as DNA, the CDR3 is TGTGCCAGCAGCCGCACGGCAGGGGTATACGAAAAACTGTTTTTT. This sequence encodes CASSRTAGVYEKLFF.